This TCR beta chain appears in the sequencing data of a study of somatic mutations in cytotoxic T cells in rheumatoid arthritis. V gave up 2 bases and J gave up 5 bases; unmatched junction bases: 6. Germline V lookup: CDR1 SGHRS, CDR2 YFSETQ. CDR3 length: 14 residues. This clone appeared a single time. Sequencing used immunoSEQ multiplex PCR; TCRdb keeps in-frame clones, though not all of them. The table records about 3,000 clones, about 94% of them present only once. The genes are TRBV5-1 and TRBJ2-7, with TRBD1 matching over 8 bases. The sequence came from a woman under 30 with rheumatoid arthritis. Sequenced: CD8+ T cells sorted from blood. CDR3 region: CASSLYRGNDEQYF. The CDR3 region has the DNA TGCGCCAGCAGCTTATACAGGGGGAACGACGAGCAGTACTTC.